These 26 T cell receptor beta chains share one sample of origin, sequenced in a study of memory CD8 T cells in hepatitis C reinfection. Time point given: late/post reinfection, 12 to 24 weeks after detection. No in vitro expansion preceded TCR sequencing of the sorted cells. Sequencing used immunoSEQ multiplex PCR; TCRdb keeps in-frame clones, though not all of them. The table lists around 45,000 clones, roughly nine tenths of them singletons, with 0.65% to 0.8% in the top ten. Input material: naive CD8+ T cells sorted from blood. These receptors were obtained from a man aged 18 to 30 with hepatitis C virus infection.

The rearrangement joins TRBV21-1 to TRBJ2-3; TRBD2, the table's D call, was not compared with the DNA. TRBV21-1 is noted as a pseudogene. This CDR3 is built from 13 residues. The CDR3 region is CARLAGVTDTQYF. CDR3 DNA sequence: TGTGCCAGACTAGCGGGGGTTACAGATACGCAGTATTTT.

The chain employs TRBV19 and TRBJ2-1, with 11 bases lining up with TRBD2. The CDR3 contains 15 residues. The J segment lost 0 bases and the V segment lost 5 bases, leaving 0 bases of the junction unmatched. Germline CDR1 LNHDA, CDR2 SQIVND (reference sequence). CDR3 sequence reads: CASSGTSGSYNEQFF. As DNA, the CDR3 is TGTGCCAGTAGTGGGACTAGCGGCTCCTACAATGAGCAGTTCTTC.

This clone was seen more than once but under ten times. V usage is TRBV19 and J usage is TRBJ1-1; D remains unclear. The length of the CDR3 is 12 residues. V dropped 7 bases and J dropped 5 bases, with 11 bases sitting between them. Germline CDR1 LNHDA, CDR2 SQIVND (reference sequence). CDR3 sequence reads: CASKTGWTEAFF. For the CDR3, the DNA is TGTGCCAGTAAGACCGGGTGGACTGAAGCTTTCTTT.

V is TRBV5-6 and J is TRBJ2-2; 10 positions match TRBD1. The CDR3 sequence is 17 residues long. The V gene's germline CDR1 is SGHDT and CDR2 YYEEEE. The V segment lost 4 bases and the J segment 6 bases; nucleotides outside the gene matches: 12. The CDR3 spells CASSPSLTGGASGELFF. DNA for the CDR3: TGTGCCAGCAGCCCATCATTGACAGGGGGCGCTTCCGGGGAGCTGTTTTTT.

As DNA, the CDR3 is TGTGCCAGTAGTATAACACCTACGGGGATGGAGCAGTACTTC. Translated: CASSITPTGMEQYF. The chain uses TRBV19 and TRBJ2-7, with a possible D match to TRBD2 (5 bases). Germline V lookup: CDR1 LNHDA, CDR2 SQIVND (reference sequence). CDR3 size: 14 residues. Trimming removed 2 bases at V and 7 bases at J, with 15 bases between.

V is TRBV7-9 and J is TRBJ2-5; D uncertain. The J call is in doubt because the DNA end fits TRBJ2-7 better. This CDR3 comprises 12 residues. Germline CDR1 SEHNR, CDR2 FQNEAQ (reference sequence). The DNA for the CDR3 is TGTGCCAGCAGCTTACCGGTGTCCGAGCAGTACTTC. As protein: CASSLPVSEQYF.

The genes are TRBV7-9 and TRBJ2-1, with TRBD1 matching over 12 bases. The CDR3 consists of 15 residues. Per the germline V gene, CDR1 is SEHNR and CDR2 is FQNEAQ (reference sequence). The V gene end was trimmed by 4 bases and the J gene end by 7 bases; junction bases not matched to a gene: 5. The CDR3: CASSYRDRGLNEQFF. The CDR3 region has the DNA TGTGCCAGCAGCTACCGGGACAGGGGGCTTAATGAGCAGTTCTTC.

The chain has TRBV6-5 and TRBJ2-1; 9 bases align to TRBD1. The germline V gene has CDR1 MNHEY and CDR2 SVGAGI. The ends lost 6 bases at V and 6 bases at J; junction bases unmatched: 6. The CDR3 is 14 amino acids. CDR3 coding DNA: TGTGCCAGCAGAGCGACAGGGGGTTCCAATGAGCAGTTCTTC. The encoded protein is CASRATGGSNEQFF.

This rearrangement joins TRBV28 to TRBJ1-1; D possibly corresponds to TRBD1 (5 bases). This CDR3 spans 14 amino acids. The V gene's germline CDR1 is MDHEN and CDR2 SYDVKM. V shed 6 bases and J shed 1 base, with 12 bases lying between them. CDR3 loop: CASRTRVGNTEAFF. In nucleotides, the CDR3 is TGTGCCAGCAGGACCAGGGTCGGGAACACTGAAGCTTTCTTT. The whole variable domain, filled in from reference TRBV28 and TRBJ1-1, reads DVKVTQSSRYLVKRTGEKVFLECVQDMDHENMFWYRQDPGLGLRLIYFSYDVKMKEKGDIPEGYSVSREKKERFSLILESASTNQTSMYLCASRTRVGNTEAFFGQGTRLTVV.

The CDR3 sequence is CASRVAGLSYEQYF. In DNA, the CDR3 is TGTGCCAGCAGAGTAGCGGGCCTCTCCTACGAGCAGTACTTC. This rearrangement joins TRBV28 to TRBJ2-7; 7 bases fit TRBD2. Looked up from germline, CDR1 is MDHEN and CDR2 is SYDVKM. CDR3 length: 14 residues. V was pared by 6 bases and J by 0 bases, with 5 bases of the junction left unmatched. Using reference TRBV28 and TRBJ2-7 for the parts outside the CDR3, the full variable domain is DVKVTQSSRYLVKRTGEKVFLECVQDMDHENMFWYRQDPGLGLRLIYFSYDVKMKEKGDIPEGYSVSREKKERFSLILESASTNQTSMYLCASRVAGLSYEQYFGPGTRLTVT.

The chain has TRBV25-1 and TRBJ1-6, with D unresolved. Trimming removed 4 bases from V and 10 bases from J, with 11 bases in between. The CDR3 contains 13 residues. Germline CDR1 is MGHDK and CDR2 is SYGVNS. The CDR3 DNA follows: TGTGCCAGCAGTGGCCCGGGTATCTCACCCCTCCACTTT. Translated: CASSGPGISPLHF.

This clone is a singleton in its sample. The chain combines TRBV27 with TRBJ2-3; the D gene is possibly TRBD1 (6 bases). Trimming cost V 2 bases and J 2 bases, with 11 bases left between them. The CDR3 has 15 residues. Per germline, CDR1 MNHEY and CDR2 SMNVEV (reference sequence). CDR3 nucleotide sequence: TGTGCCAGCAGTTTAGAGGGGGATCTCACAGATACGCAGTATTTT. Translated: CASSLEGDLTDTQYF.

A note on this clone: The sample carries other DNA sequences with the same CDR3. The chain is built from TRBV6-5 and TRBJ2-1; 9 bases align to TRBD1. V gave up 2 bases and J gave up 9 bases; unmatched junction bases: 8. Germline V CDR1 and CDR2: MNHEY, SVGAGI. The CDR3 consists of 15 residues. The chain's CDR3 is CASSYDRGGVGEQFF. CDR3 bases: TGTGCCAGCAGTTACGACAGGGGGGGCGTCGGTGAGCAGTTCTTC.

This sequence joins TRBV6-5 and TRBJ1-1, with no clear D. The V end lost 2 bases, the J end lost 5 bases, and 12 bases lay between the germline ends. This CDR3 is built from 14 residues. Germline V gives CDR1 MNHEY, CDR2 SVGAGI. CDR3 in amino acids: CASSYNAGGTEAFF. DNA of the CDR3: TGTGCCAGCAGTTACAACGCGGGTGGGACTGAAGCTTTCTTT.

This clone was seen only a few times. V is TRBV6-6 and J is TRBJ2-2; the match to TRBD1 covers 11 bases. This CDR3 is 14 amino acids long. The V segment lost 7 bases and the J segment 8 bases; nucleotides outside the gene matches: 6. In germline, CDR1 is MNHNY, CDR2 SVGAGI (reference sequence). CDR3 protein: CASTDGQGAGELFF. The DNA for the CDR3 is TGTGCCAGCACCGACGGACAGGGGGCAGGGGAGCTGTTTTTT.

For this clone: Other DNA variants within this sample encode the same CDR3. The V call is TRBV7-6, the J call TRBJ2-1; a weak D match, TRBD2 (6 bases). Between the trimmed V and J ends, which lost 1 base and 6 bases, there was a span of 7 bases. Germline CDR1 and CDR2: SGHVS and FNYEAQ. This CDR3 is built from 13 residues. The CDR3 reads CASSLGGTNEQFF. CDR3 bases: TGTGCCAGCAGCTTAGGCGGGACCAATGAGCAGTTCTTC.

The table lists this clone with a few counts. J is TRBJ1-1 and V is TRBV5-1; a weak D match, TRBD1 (5 bases). The ends were cut back, 2 bases at V and 5 bases at J, with 13 bases in the middle. The CDR3 consists of 14 residues. Germline-derived CDR1 and CDR2 are SGHRS and YFSETQ. The CDR3 is CASSLSGSGTEAFF. DNA for the CDR3: TGCGCCAGCAGCTTATCAGGGAGCGGGACTGAAGCTTTCTTT.

This clone was recorded once. CDR3 bases: TGTGCCAGCAGTGACTCTAGGGCTGGGGCGGGAGAATCCAACGAGCAGTACTTC. It encodes CASSDSRAGAGESNEQYF. The chain is built from TRBV2 and TRBJ2-7; 7 bases are shared with TRBD2. Germline V gives CDR1 SNHLY, CDR2 FYNNEI. Trimming removed 3 bases from V and 5 bases from J; junction bases left unmatched: 19. The CDR3 runs to 18 residues.

The rearrangement uses TRBV11-2 and TRBJ2-1; D uncertain. Germline-derived CDR1 and CDR2 are SGHAT and FQNNGV. The CDR3 runs to 17 residues. V was clipped by 2 bases and J by 0 bases, with 14 bases between them. The CDR3 region has the DNA TGTGCCAGCAGCTTATATTTGGGCCCCAGCTCCTACAATGAGCAGTTCTTC. It is translated as CASSLYLGPSSYNEQFF.

As regards this clone: This specimen includes other DNA sequences encoding the same CDR3. The chain couples TRBV19 to TRBJ1-6; perhaps TRBD1 as D (6 bases). This CDR3 spans 14 amino acids. V lost 3 bases, J lost 7 bases, and 10 bases lay in between. CDR1 and CDR2 from the germline V gene are LNHDA and SQIVND (reference sequence). The CDR3 protein is CASSISRGNSPLHF. CDR3 nucleotides: TGTGCCAGTAGTATCAGCAGGGGAAATTCACCCCTCCACTTT.

The chain employs TRBV5-6 and TRBJ2-1, with 13 positions matching TRBD2. Germline CDR1 is SGHDT and CDR2 is YYEEEE. Trimming at V came to 0 bases and at J to 8 bases, leaving 8 bases not matched to a gene. The CDR3 has 17 residues. This CDR3 is CASSLVRTSGSGYEQFF. CDR3 DNA: TGTGCCAGCAGCTTGGTTCGGACTAGCGGGAGTGGTTATGAGCAGTTCTTC. The whole variable domain, remainder taken from reference TRBV5-6 and TRBJ2-1, is DAGVTQSPTHLIKTRGQQVTLRCSPKSGHDTVSWYQQALGQGPQFIFQYYEEEERQRGNFPDRFSGHQFPNYSSELNVNALLLGDSALYLCASSLVRTSGSGYEQFFGPGTRLTVL.

The chain recombines TRBV10-2 with TRBJ1-1; TRBD1 matches 7 bases. Germline values: CDR1 WSHSY, CDR2 SAAADI. This CDR3 region has 16 residues. Trimming took 5 bases from V and 1 from J; bases not matched to a gene: 10. CDR3 loop: CASSSGGTGRNTEAFF. The CDR3 DNA reads as TGCGCCAGCAGTTCAGGGGGAACGGGTAGGAACACTGAAGCTTTCTTT.

This clone was found once. This chain links TRBV10-2 with TRBJ2-1, with D possibly TRBD2 on 6 matching bases. Germline loops: CDR1 WSHSY, CDR2 SAAADI. The CDR3 contains 15 residues. With 4 bases removed from V and 4 bases from J, the gap between germline ends came to 14 bases. The CDR3 loop reads CASSGLAALYNEQFF. The CDR3 DNA reads TGCGCCAGCAGTGGTTTAGCGGCCCTTTACAATGAGCAGTTCTTC.

The gene calls are TRBV9 and TRBJ2-3; 9 bases agree with TRBD1. The CDR3 contains 14 residues. Germline V lookup: CDR1 SGDLS, CDR2 YYNGEE. V gave up 3 bases and J gave up 4 bases; unmatched junction bases: 3. This chain's CDR3 is CASSADRGADTQYF. CDR3 in DNA: TGTGCCAGCAGCGCCGACAGGGGGGCAGATACGCAGTATTTT.

V usage is TRBV13 and J usage is TRBJ2-6; D call uncertain. V gave up 4 bases and J gave up 2 bases, with 6 bases separating them. This CDR3 contains 14 residues. Per germline, CDR1 PRHDT and CDR2 FYEKMQ (reference sequence). The CDR3 DNA follows: TGTGCCAGCAGCTATAGTACTGGGGCCAACGTCCTGACTTTC. Protein product: CASSYSTGANVLTF. Full variable domain (rest looked up from reference TRBV13 and TRBJ2-6): AAGVIQSPRHLIKEKRETATLKCYPIPRHDTVYWYQQGPGQDPQFLISFYEKMQSDKGSIPDRFSAQQFSDYHSELNMSSLELGDSALYFCASSYSTGANVLTFGAGSRLTVL.

This rearrangement joins TRBV10-3 to TRBJ1-1; D unclear. Trimming left V 6 bases short and J 3 bases short, with 14 bases between. The CDR3 covers 14 residues. Germline lookup yields CDR1 ENHRY and CDR2 SYGVKD. CDR3: CAISRPDFDTEAFF. CDR3 nucleotides: TGTGCCATCAGCCGACCTGACTTCGACACTGAAGCTTTCTTT.